The 18 T cell receptor beta chains below all came from one sample that was sequenced in a study of T cell responses to AZD1222 COVID-19 vaccine. This table comes from immunoSEQ multiplex PCR, and its TCRdb copy is limited to in-frame clones, with some not included. The sample records 90,000 to 100,000 clones, around 85% being singletons. This specimen consisted of peripheral blood, obtained 28 days after the second AZD1222 dose. These receptors originate from an adult who received the AZD1222 COVID-19 vaccine.

V and J are TRBV7-9 and TRBJ2-7, with 7 bases that match TRBD1. J lost 2 bases, V lost 5 bases, and 9 bases had no gene match. The CDR3 has 15 amino acids. Looked up from germline, CDR1 is SEHNR and CDR2 is FQNEAQ (reference sequence). The CDR3 region has the DNA TGTGCCAGCAGCACTGGGGACAGTCGAACCTACGAGCAGTACTTC. It codes for CASSTGDSRTYEQYF.

The chain links TRBV19 to TRBJ1-1; possible D gene TRBD1, 6 bases. Trimming cost V 7 bases and J 4 bases, with 16 bases left between them. Germline lookup yields CDR1 LNHDA and CDR2 SQIVND (reference sequence). There are 14 residues in the CDR3. Written as DNA, the CDR3 is TGTGCCAGTACCTTAGGGGGGCCGGGCACTGAAGCTTTCTTT. Encoded protein: CASTLGGPGTEAFF.

The rearrangement joins TRBV11-2 to TRBJ1-1, with 7 bases identical to TRBD1. Germline values: CDR1 SGHAT, CDR2 FQNNGV. This CDR3 has 14 residues. V was pared by 5 bases and J by 11 bases, with 14 bases of the junction left unmatched. The CDR3 loop reads CASSLYLTGRLAFF. The DNA of the CDR3 is TGTGCCAGCAGCCTTTATCTGACAGGGCGGCTCGCTTTCTTT.

In its sample, this clone was seen a few times. The rearrangement uses TRBV7-2 and TRBJ2-3; 9 bases agree with TRBD2. Unmatched junction bases numbered 2, after V lost 1 base and J lost 3 bases. The CDR3 consists of 15 residues. Looked up from germline, CDR1 is SGHTA and CDR2 is FQGNSA. The CDR3 sequence: CASSLVSGGTDTQYF. CDR3 DNA: TGTGCCAGCAGCTTAGTTAGCGGGGGAACAGATACGCAGTATTTT. Supplemented by reference TRBV7-2 and TRBJ2-3, the full variable domain reads GAGVSQSPSNKVTEKGKDVELRCDPISGHTALYWYRQSLGQGLEFLIYFQGNSAPDKSGLPSDRFSAERTGGSVSTLTIQRTQQEDSAVYLCASSLVSGGTDTQYFGPGTRLTVL.

The chain recombines TRBV10-3 with TRBJ2-1; the match to TRBD2 covers 10 bases. J lost 10 bases, V lost 4 bases, and 4 bases had no gene match. The CDR3 length is 13 residues. Germline V CDR1 and CDR2: ENHRY, SYGVKD. As DNA, the CDR3 is TGTGCCATCAGTGTTCTAGCGGGAGCCGAGCAGTTCTTC. As protein: CAISVLAGAEQFF.

The CDR3 sequence: CASSAQTSTIYF. Written as DNA, the CDR3 is TGTGCCAGTAGTGCCCAGACCTCCACCATATATTTT. The chain joins TRBV19 to TRBJ1-3; D remains unclear. V lost 5 bases, J lost 9 bases, and 11 bases lay in between. The CDR3 is 12 amino acids. From germline, CDR1 is LNHDA and CDR2 SQIVND (reference sequence).

The chain joins TRBV18 to TRBJ2-7; a weak D match, TRBD1 (6 bases). The CDR3 has 15 residues. The V gene's germline CDR1 is KGHSH and CDR2 LQKENI. Trimming shortened V by 3 bases and J by 4 bases, and 16 bases separated the two germline ends. The CDR3 loop is CASSPASGQGYEQYF. The CDR3 nucleotides read TGTGCCAGCTCACCGGCCAGCGGCCAGGGGTACGAGCAGTACTTC.

The chain employs TRBV5-1 and TRBJ2-1, with 12 bases matching TRBD2. The CDR3 has 15 amino acids. Germline V lookup: CDR1 SGHRS, CDR2 YFSETQ. After removal of 1 base from V and 5 bases from J, the junction contained 1 base not matched to a gene. The DNA for the CDR3 is TGCGCCAGCAGCTTGACTAGCGGGGGGAACAATGAGCAGTTCTTC. Translated, it gives CASSLTSGGNNEQFF. The whole variable domain, remainder taken from reference TRBV5-1 and TRBJ2-1, is KAGVTQTPRYLIKTRGQQVTLSCSPISGHRSVSWYQQTPGQGLQFLFEYFSETQRNKGNFPGRFSGRQFSNSRSEMNVSTLELGDSALYLCASSLTSGGNNEQFFGPGTRLTVL.

This clone was found once. The genes are TRBV6-5 and TRBJ2-3, with D possibly matching TRBD2 (5 bases). Trimming left V 10 bases short and J 2 bases short, with 16 bases between. The CDR3 is 14 residues long. Germline V gene data show CDR1 as MNHEY and CDR2 as SVGAGI. The CDR3 reads CATAAATLTDTQYF. CDR3 DNA: TGTGCCACCGCAGCGGCAACCCTCACAGATACGCAGTATTTT.

The V call is TRBV10-1, the J call TRBJ1-1; D is perhaps TRBD1 (5 bases). V lost 9 bases, J lost 7 bases, and 15 bases lay in between. Germline V gives CDR1 WNHNN, CDR2 SYGVQD (reference sequence). The CDR3 totals 12 residues. The CDR3 DNA is TGCGCCAGTGCGTATCGGGGCAGTGAAGCTTTCTTT. Translation: CASAYRGSEAFF.

This clone has just a few counts. Here the CDR3 DNA reads TGCGCCAGCAGCTTAAGCGATAACACTGAAGCTTTCTTT. It encodes CASSLSDNTEAFF. This sequence joins TRBV5-1 and TRBJ1-1; D ambiguous. Germline V gene sequence: CDR1 SGHRS, CDR2 YFSETQ. V was clipped by 2 bases and J by 2 bases, with 7 bases between them. This CDR3 region has 13 residues. Drawing the rest from reference TRBV5-1 and TRBJ1-1, the complete variable domain is KAGVTQTPRYLIKTRGQQVTLSCSPISGHRSVSWYQQTPGQGLQFLFEYFSETQRNKGNFPGRFSGRQFSNSRSEMNVSTLELGDSALYLCASSLSDNTEAFFGQGTRLTVV.

V and J are TRBV10-1 and TRBJ1-4; a weak D match, TRBD1 (6 bases). Germline CDR1 WNHNN, CDR2 SYGVQD (reference sequence). The length of the CDR3 is 13 residues. The V end was cut by 4 bases, the J end by 6 bases, with 9 bases between. This CDR3 reads CASSASGDEKLFF. The CDR3, as DNA: TGCGCCAGCAGTGCGTCAGGGGATGAAAAACTGTTTTTT.

The chain combines TRBV7-2 with TRBJ2-5; D remains ambiguous. The germline V gene has CDR1 SGHTA and CDR2 FQGNSA. V shed 6 bases and J shed 4 bases, with 9 bases lying between them. The CDR3 is 12 residues long. Written as DNA, the CDR3 is TGTGCCAGCAGTCGGGTATTAGAGACCCAGTACTTC. Translating it yields CASSRVLETQYF.

The chain is built from TRBV18 and TRBJ1-1; no definite D call. The CDR3 has 15 residues. Per germline, CDR1 KGHSH and CDR2 LQKENI. The V end lost 3 bases, the J end lost 6 bases, and 17 bases lay between the germline ends. CDR3 in amino acids: CASSPESGRTPEAFF. The CDR3 DNA follows: TGTGCCAGCTCACCTGAGTCCGGGAGGACCCCTGAAGCTTTCTTT.

The V call is TRBV18, the J call TRBJ2-4; TRBD2 aligns across 7 bases. The V gene's germline CDR1 is KGHSH and CDR2 LQKENI. The CDR3 sequence is 17 residues long. With V trimmed by 3 bases and J by 7 bases, 15 bases remained unmatched. The CDR3 coding sequence is TGTGCCAGCTCACCCTTGGGACTGGGGGGGAAACGCAACATTCAGTACTTC. Amino acid sequence: CASSPLGLGGKRNIQYF.

The J gene is TRBJ2-1, the V gene TRBV7-2; TRBD1 might be the D (7 bases). This CDR3 is built from 13 residues. Trimming stripped 8 bases from V and 10 bases from J, with 18 bases between. The germline gives CDR1 SGHTA, CDR2 FQGNSA. The CDR3 sequence: CASDARGEREQFF. The CDR3 coding sequence is TGTGCCAGCGATGCCAGGGGGGAGAGGGAGCAGTTCTTC.

The rearrangement links TRBV7-2 to TRBJ2-7; no reliable D call. The length of the CDR3 is 12 residues. Germline loops: CDR1 SGHTA, CDR2 FQGNSA. Deletions cut 5 bases from V and 2 bases from J, with 7 bases between. CDR3 sequence reads: CASSETAYEQYF. The CDR3 bases are TGTGCCAGCAGCGAGACGGCCTACGAGCAGTACTTC.

The chain couples TRBV29-1 to TRBJ1-1; D remains ambiguous. Germline CDR1 reads SQVTM; CDR2 reads ANQGSEA. This CDR3 region has 13 residues. V shed 0 bases and J shed 2 bases, with 7 bases lying between them. In DNA, the CDR3 is TGCAGCGTTGAAGAAACAGAAAACACTGAAGCTTTCTTT. It yields the protein CSVEETENTEAFF. Supplemented by reference TRBV29-1 and TRBJ1-1, the full variable domain reads SAVISQKPSRDICQRGTSLTIQCQVDSQVTMMFWYRQQPGQSLTLIATANQGSEATYESGFVIDKFPISRPNLTFSTLTVSNMSPEDSSIYLCSVEETENTEAFFGQGTRLTVV.